Sequencing of this T cell receptor beta chain was carried out in a study of CD8 T cells in Susac syndrome. Study results and limitations: The authors acknowledged that their TCR sequencing and HLA analysis involved a relatively small number of individuals.

FACS enriched CD8+ TEMRA cells, while bulk CD8+ and CD4+ were negatively isolated. Comments on this clonotype: Antigen unknown.

RNA amounts of roughly 0.45 to 1 ug underwent reverse transcription with random hexamers. An immunoSEQ multiplex PCR generated amplified TCR beta CDR3 products spanning 54 Vbeta and 13 Jbeta. TCRdb reprocessed the immunoSEQ multiplex PCR reads via MiXCR and lists one record per CDR3 protein. The sample lists 200,000 to 250,000 distinct CDR3 sequences; approximately 95% were seen once. CDR1 and CDR2 (germline): SGDLS, YYNGEE. Trimming left V 4 bases short and J 4 bases short, with 11 bases between. The CDR3 spans 13 residues. The clonotype originates from a human donor with multiple sclerosis. Specimen: CD4+ T cells from PBMCs. The chain carries TRBV9 and TRBJ1-2; a possible D gene is TRBD1 (5 bases). The CDR3 here is CASSLTDSYGYTF. For the CDR3, the DNA is TGTGCCAGCAGCCTGACAGACTCCTATGGCTACACCTTC.